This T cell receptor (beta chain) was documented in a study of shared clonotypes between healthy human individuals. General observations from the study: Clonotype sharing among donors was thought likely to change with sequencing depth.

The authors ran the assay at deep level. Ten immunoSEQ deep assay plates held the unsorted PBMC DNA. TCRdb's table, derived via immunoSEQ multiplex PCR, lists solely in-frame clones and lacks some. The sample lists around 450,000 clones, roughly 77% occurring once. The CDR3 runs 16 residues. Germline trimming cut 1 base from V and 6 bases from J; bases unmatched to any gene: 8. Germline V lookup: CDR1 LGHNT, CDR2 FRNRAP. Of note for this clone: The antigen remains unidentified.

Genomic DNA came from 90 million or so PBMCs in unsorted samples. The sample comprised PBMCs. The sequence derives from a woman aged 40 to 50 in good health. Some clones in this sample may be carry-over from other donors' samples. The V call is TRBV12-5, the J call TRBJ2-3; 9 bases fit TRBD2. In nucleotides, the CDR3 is TGTGCTAGTGGTTTGGGAGTAGCGGGAGATATGGATACGCAGTATTTT. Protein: CASGLGVAGDMDTQYF.